Listed below are T cell receptor beta chains from one sample, sequenced in a study of blood T cell repertoires in COVID-19. TCRdb's table, derived via immunoSEQ multiplex PCR, lists solely in-frame clones and lacks some. The sample includes 27,000 or so clones, 65% to 90% of them seen just once. The sample comprised peripheral blood. The receptors here all came from a man between 65 and 85 years old with active COVID-19. Both conserved end residues are part of each CDR3. The D gene is left open where the match is weak. The size field is filled for only some rows; it gives once, few, many or a size class.

clone_size: once
d_call: .
v_call: TRBV2
j_call: TRBJ1-3
cdr3_aa: CASSEGQAPGNTIYF
cdr3_nt: TGTGCCAGCAGTGAAGGGCAGGCTCCCGGAAACACCATATATTTT

clone_size: .
d_call: TRBD1
v_call: TRBV18
j_call: TRBJ2-7
cdr3_aa: CASSPNRQGAGEQYF
cdr3_nt: TGTGCCAGCTCACCAAACCGTCAGGGGGCTGGCGAGCAGTACTTC

clone_size: .
d_call: TRBD1
v_call: TRBV10-3
j_call: TRBJ1-1
cdr3_aa: CAISWDRDNTEAFF
cdr3_nt: TGTGCCATCAGTTGGGACAGAGATAACACTGAAGCTTTCTTT

clone_size: .
d_call: .
v_call: TRBV6-2/TRBV6-3
j_call: TRBJ2-2
cdr3_aa: CASSGWAGATGELFF
cdr3_nt: TGTGCCAGCAGTGGATGGGCAGGGGCCACCGGGGAGCTGTTTTTT

clone_size: .
d_call: .
v_call: TRBV6-2/TRBV6-3
j_call: TRBJ1-1
cdr3_aa: CASSGTLPNTEAFF
cdr3_nt: TGTGCCAGCAGCGGGACACTTCCAAACACTGAAGCTTTCTTT

clone_size: once
d_call: .
v_call: TRBV15
j_call: TRBJ1-1
cdr3_aa: CATSREQGRLNTEAFF
cdr3_nt: TGTGCCACCAGCAGAGAACAGGGCAGATTAAACACTGAAGCTTTCTTT

clone_size: .
d_call: .
v_call: TRBV10-3
j_call: TRBJ2-1
cdr3_aa: CAISVGEGNEQFF
cdr3_nt: TGTGCCATCAGTGTAGGTGAGGGCAATGAGCAGTTCTTC

clone_size: .
d_call: TRBD1
v_call: TRBV14
j_call: TRBJ2-7
cdr3_aa: CASSQEDRGSWEQYF
cdr3_nt: TGTGCCAGCAGCCAGGAGGACAGGGGAAGTTGGGAGCAGTACTTC

clone_size: .
d_call: .
v_call: TRBV5-6
j_call: TRBJ1-5
cdr3_aa: CASSYQGGREPQHF
cdr3_nt: TGTGCCAGCAGCTACCAAGGAGGGCGCGAGCCCCAGCATTTT

clone_size: few
d_call: .
v_call: TRBV27
j_call: TRBJ2-7
cdr3_aa: CASSPRDNSYEQYF
cdr3_nt: TGTGCCAGCAGCCCTCGGGACAACTCCTACGAGCAGTACTTC

clone_size: .
d_call: .
v_call: TRBV24-1
j_call: TRBJ1-2
cdr3_aa: CATSDSANYGYTF
cdr3_nt: TGTGCCACCAGTGACTCAGCTAACTATGGCTACACCTTC

clone_size: .
d_call: TRBD2
v_call: TRBV7-2
j_call: TRBJ2-1
cdr3_aa: CASSLEGTSGRSRFF
cdr3_nt: TGTGCCAGCAGCTTAGAGGGGACTAGCGGGAGGTCTCGGTTCTTC

clone_size: .
d_call: TRBD1
v_call: TRBV5-6
j_call: TRBJ1-1
cdr3_aa: CASSPTEGAFTEAFF
cdr3_nt: TGTGCCAGCAGCCCGACGGAGGGGGCGTTCACTGAAGCTTTCTTT

clone_size: .
d_call: TRBD1
v_call: TRBV5-1
j_call: TRBJ2-7
cdr3_aa: CASSEHTPGQGGYEQYF
cdr3_nt: TGCGCCAGCAGCGAACATACCCCGGGACAGGGCGGCTACGAGCAGTACTTC

clone_size: medium-sized
d_call: .
v_call: TRBV27
j_call: TRBJ2-7
cdr3_aa: CASSLPPVLSYEQYF
cdr3_nt: TGTGCCAGCAGCCTTCCCCCGGTCCTCTCCTACGAGCAGTACTTC

clone_size: .
d_call: .
v_call: TRBV28
j_call: TRBJ1-5
cdr3_aa: CASSASWAEGKRNQPQHF
cdr3_nt: TGTGCCAGCAGCGCCTCTTGGGCAGAGGGCAAACGCAATCAGCCCCAGCATTTT

clone_size: large
d_call: TRBD1
v_call: TRBV6-5
j_call: TRBJ2-7
cdr3_aa: CASSPGTEKYEQYF
cdr3_nt: TGTGCCAGCAGCCCCGGGACAGAGAAATACGAGCAGTACTTC

clone_size: .
d_call: TRBD1
v_call: TRBV27
j_call: TRBJ1-2
cdr3_aa: CASSGRYPRTGFYGYTF
cdr3_nt: TGTGCCAGCAGTGGGCGTTACCCTAGGACAGGCTTCTATGGCTACACCTTC

clone_size: .
d_call: TRBD2
v_call: TRBV11-2
j_call: TRBJ2-7
cdr3_aa: CASSLSLVAASGSYEQYF
cdr3_nt: TGTGCCAGCAGCTTAAGTCTGGTTGCGGCTAGCGGCTCCTACGAGCAGTACTTC

clone_size: .
d_call: .
v_call: TRBV9
j_call: TRBJ1-2
cdr3_aa: CASSLTSTPNYGYTF
cdr3_nt: TGTGCCAGCAGCTTGACCTCGACACCCAACTATGGCTACACCTTC

clone_size: .
d_call: TRBD2
v_call: TRBV28
j_call: TRBJ2-3
cdr3_aa: CASSATGLAGGVPSGDTQYF
cdr3_nt: TGTGCCAGCAGTGCCACGGGACTAGCGGGAGGGGTCCCCTCAGGAGATACGCAGTATTTT

clone_size: .
d_call: .
v_call: TRBV19
j_call: TRBJ2-3
cdr3_aa: CASSIGLFTDTQYF
cdr3_nt: TGTGCCAGTAGTATCGGACTCTTCACAGATACGCAGTATTTT

clone_size: .
d_call: TRBD1
v_call: TRBV28
j_call: TRBJ1-5
cdr3_aa: CASSPHRGRSNQPQHF
cdr3_nt: TGTGCCAGCAGTCCCCACAGGGGAAGGAGCAATCAGCCCCAGCATTTT

clone_size: .
d_call: .
v_call: TRBV6-5
j_call: TRBJ2-7
cdr3_aa: CASSLGADEQYF
cdr3_nt: TGTGCCAGCAGTTTGGGAGCCGACGAGCAGTACTTC

clone_size: .
d_call: .
v_call: TRBV3-1/TRBV3-2
j_call: TRBJ1-2
cdr3_aa: CASSLGHDYGYTF
cdr3_nt: TGTGCCAGCAGCCTGGGACATGACTATGGCTACACCTTC

clone_size: .
d_call: TRBD1
v_call: TRBV6-5
j_call: TRBJ1-5
cdr3_aa: CASTPGQGGQPQHF
cdr3_nt: TGTGCCAGCACCCCGGGACAGGGGGGCCAGCCCCAGCATTTT

clone_size: .
d_call: TRBD2
v_call: TRBV5-1
j_call: TRBJ2-3
cdr3_aa: CASSNRGGGTDTQYF
cdr3_nt: TGCGCCAGCTCGAACCGGGGGGGCGGAACAGATACGCAGTATTTT

clone_size: .
d_call: .
v_call: TRBV5-6
j_call: TRBJ2-7
cdr3_aa: CASSLVDISYEQYF
cdr3_nt: TGTGCCAGCAGCTTAGTGGACATCTCCTACGAGCAGTACTTC

clone_size: .
d_call: TRBD1
v_call: TRBV18
j_call: TRBJ2-5
cdr3_aa: CASSPLGQGASEETQYF
cdr3_nt: TGTGCCAGCTCACCCCTAGGACAGGGGGCGAGCGAAGAGACCCAGTACTTC

clone_size: few
d_call: TRBD1
v_call: TRBV6-5
j_call: TRBJ1-1
cdr3_aa: CASSQQGATEAFF
cdr3_nt: TGTGCCAGCAGCCAACAGGGGGCGACTGAAGCTTTCTTT

clone_size: .
d_call: .
v_call: TRBV5-1
j_call: TRBJ1-4
cdr3_aa: CASSLVPSTATNEKLFF
cdr3_nt: TGCGCCAGCAGCTTGGTCCCCTCGACAGCAACTAATGAAAAACTGTTTTTT

clone_size: .
d_call: TRBD1
v_call: TRBV29-1
j_call: TRBJ1-1
cdr3_aa: CSVLEQGGPNTEAFF
cdr3_nt: TGCAGCGTACTAGAACAGGGGGGGCCGAACACTGAAGCTTTCTTT

clone_size: .
d_call: .
v_call: TRBV19
j_call: TRBJ1-2
cdr3_aa: CASSISLGQGVYYGYTF
cdr3_nt: TGTGCCAGTAGTATCTCACTGGGGCAGGGTGTATACTATGGCTACACCTTC

clone_size: .
d_call: .
v_call: TRBV7-9
j_call: TRBJ2-3
cdr3_aa: CASSQQGSTDTQYF
cdr3_nt: TGTGCCAGCAGCCAACAGGGTAGCACAGATACGCAGTATTTT

clone_size: .
d_call: TRBD1
v_call: TRBV28
j_call: TRBJ1-1
cdr3_aa: CASRLTGEAAFF
cdr3_nt: TGTGCCAGCAGACTCACAGGGGAAGCGGCTTTCTTT

clone_size: .
d_call: TRBD1
v_call: TRBV4-1
j_call: TRBJ1-4
cdr3_aa: CASSRTGTGNEKLFF
cdr3_nt: TGCGCCAGCAGCCGAACCGGGACAGGGAATGAAAAACTGTTTTTT

clone_size: .
d_call: .
v_call: TRBV6-6
j_call: TRBJ1-5
cdr3_aa: CASTLAGFQPQHF
cdr3_nt: TGTGCCAGCACCCTGGCGGGTTTTCAGCCCCAGCATTTT

clone_size: .
d_call: .
v_call: TRBV5-8
j_call: TRBJ2-3
cdr3_aa: CASSLGATDTQYF
cdr3_nt: TGTGCCAGCAGCTTGGGAGCCACAGATACGCAGTATTTT

clone_size: .
d_call: .
v_call: TRBV18
j_call: TRBJ1-5
cdr3_aa: CASSPDSNQPQHF
cdr3_nt: TGTGCCAGCTCACCCGACAGTAATCAGCCCCAGCATTTT

clone_size: .
d_call: TRBD1
v_call: TRBV7-8
j_call: TRBJ1-2
cdr3_aa: CASSRQGIYGYTF
cdr3_nt: TGTGCCAGCAGCCGACAGGGTATATATGGCTACACCTTC

clone_size: .
d_call: .
v_call: TRBV27
j_call: TRBJ2-5
cdr3_aa: CASSLIGGQETQYF
cdr3_nt: TGTGCCAGCAGTTTAATCGGGGGCCAAGAGACCCAGTACTTC

clone_size: .
d_call: TRBD1
v_call: TRBV19
j_call: TRBJ2-1
cdr3_aa: CASSRQGRSQYEQFF
cdr3_nt: TGTGCCAGTAGTAGACAGGGTAGGAGCCAATATGAGCAGTTCTTC